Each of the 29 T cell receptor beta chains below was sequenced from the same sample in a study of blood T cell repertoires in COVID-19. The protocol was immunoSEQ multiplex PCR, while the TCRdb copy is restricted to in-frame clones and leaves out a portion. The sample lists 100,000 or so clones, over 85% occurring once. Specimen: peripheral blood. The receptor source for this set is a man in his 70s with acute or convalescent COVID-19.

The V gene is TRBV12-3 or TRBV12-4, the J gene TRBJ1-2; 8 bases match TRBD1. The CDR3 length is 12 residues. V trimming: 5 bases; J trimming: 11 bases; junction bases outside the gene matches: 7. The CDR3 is CASSPSDRGYTF. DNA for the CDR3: TGTGCCAGCAGTCCTAGCGACAGGGGATACACCTTC.

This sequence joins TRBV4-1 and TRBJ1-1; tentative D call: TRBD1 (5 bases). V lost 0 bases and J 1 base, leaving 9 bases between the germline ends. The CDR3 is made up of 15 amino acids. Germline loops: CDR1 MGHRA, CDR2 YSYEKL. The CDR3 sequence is CASSQDPTGNTEAFF. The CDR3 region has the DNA TGCGCCAGCAGCCAAGACCCAACAGGGAACACTGAAGCTTTCTTT.

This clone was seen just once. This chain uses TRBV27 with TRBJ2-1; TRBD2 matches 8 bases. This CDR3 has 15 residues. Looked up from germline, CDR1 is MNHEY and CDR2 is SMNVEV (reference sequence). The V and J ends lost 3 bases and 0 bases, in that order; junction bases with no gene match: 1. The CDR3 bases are TGTGCCAGCAGTTTTCGGGGGGGCTCCTACAATGAGCAGTTCTTC. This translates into CASSFRGGSYNEQFF.

CDR3 residues: CASSQQEGARSDTEAFF. CDR3 sequence (DNA): TGTGCCAGCAGCCAGCAGGAGGGGGCGCGTTCGGACACTGAAGCTTTCTTT. The rearrangement uses TRBV9 and TRBJ1-1; 7 bases are shared with TRBD1. With V trimmed by 4 bases and J by 3 bases, 15 bases remained unmatched. Per germline, CDR1 SGDLS and CDR2 YYNGEE. This CDR3 comprises 17 residues.

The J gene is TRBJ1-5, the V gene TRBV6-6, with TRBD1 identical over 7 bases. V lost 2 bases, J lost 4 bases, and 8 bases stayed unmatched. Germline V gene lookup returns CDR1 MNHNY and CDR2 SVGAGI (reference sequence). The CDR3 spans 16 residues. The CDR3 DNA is TGTGCCAGCAGTTACCGCTCCGGGACAGAAAATCAGCCCCAGCATTTT. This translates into CASSYRSGTENQPQHF.

Here the CDR3 DNA reads TGTGCCAGCTCACCGGAGTTCCGACCCGATCAGCCCCAGCATTTT. Translation gives CASSPEFRPDQPQHF. The chain links TRBV18 to TRBJ1-5; D is unclear. Germline CDR1 is KGHSH and CDR2 is LQKENI. This CDR3 has 15 residues. V was cut by 3 bases and J by 5 bases, with 14 bases left in between.

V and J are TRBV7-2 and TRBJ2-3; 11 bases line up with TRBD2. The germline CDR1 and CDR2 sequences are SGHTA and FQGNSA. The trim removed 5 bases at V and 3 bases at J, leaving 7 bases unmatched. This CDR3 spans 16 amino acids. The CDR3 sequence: CASSPIAGGQTDTQYF. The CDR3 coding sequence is TGTGCCAGCAGCCCAATAGCGGGAGGGCAAACAGATACGCAGTATTTT. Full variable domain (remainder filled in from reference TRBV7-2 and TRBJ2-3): GAGVSQSPSNKVTEKGKDVELRCDPISGHTALYWYRQSLGQGLEFLIYFQGNSAPDKSGLPSDRFSAERTGGSVSTLTIQRTQQEDSAVYLCASSPIAGGQTDTQYFGPGTRLTVL.

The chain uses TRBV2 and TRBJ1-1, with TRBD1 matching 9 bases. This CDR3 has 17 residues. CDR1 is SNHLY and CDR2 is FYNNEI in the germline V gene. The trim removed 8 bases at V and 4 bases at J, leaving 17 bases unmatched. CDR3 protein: CASYSPLGGQGTTEAFF. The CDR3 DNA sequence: TGTGCCAGCTATTCACCCCTTGGAGGACAGGGGACCACTGAAGCTTTCTTT. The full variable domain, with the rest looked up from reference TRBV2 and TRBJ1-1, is EPEVTQTPSHQVTQMGQEVILRCVPISNHLYFYWYRQILGQKVEFLVSFYNNEISEKSEIFDDQFSVERPDGSNFTLKIRSTKLEDSAMYFCASYSPLGGQGTTEAFFGQGTRLTVV.

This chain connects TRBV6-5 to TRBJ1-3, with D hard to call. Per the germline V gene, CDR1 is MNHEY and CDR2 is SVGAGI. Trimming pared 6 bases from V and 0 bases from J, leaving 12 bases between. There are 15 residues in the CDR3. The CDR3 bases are TGTGCCAGCAGGGACGGCGGAGGCTCTGGAAACACCATATATTTT. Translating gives CASRDGGGSGNTIYF.

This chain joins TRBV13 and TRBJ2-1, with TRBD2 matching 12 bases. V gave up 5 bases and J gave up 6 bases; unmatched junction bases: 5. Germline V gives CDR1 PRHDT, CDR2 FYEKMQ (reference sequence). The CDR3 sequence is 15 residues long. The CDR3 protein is CASSLGLAGINEQFF. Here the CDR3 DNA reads TGTGCCAGCAGCCTTGGACTAGCGGGGATCAATGAGCAGTTCTTC.

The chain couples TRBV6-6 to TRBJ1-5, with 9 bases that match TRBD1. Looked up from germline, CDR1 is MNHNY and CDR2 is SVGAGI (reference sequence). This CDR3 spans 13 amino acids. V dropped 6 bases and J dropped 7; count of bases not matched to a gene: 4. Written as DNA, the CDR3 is TGTGCCAGCAGGGACAGGGGCGTGCAGCCCCAGCATTTT. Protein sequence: CASRDRGVQPQHF.

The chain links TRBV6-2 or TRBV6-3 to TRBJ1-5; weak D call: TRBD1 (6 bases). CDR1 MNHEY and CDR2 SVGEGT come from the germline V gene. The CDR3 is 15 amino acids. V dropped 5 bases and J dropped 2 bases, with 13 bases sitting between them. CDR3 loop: CASSPGGGGNQPQHF. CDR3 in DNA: TGTGCCAGCAGTCCGGGTGGGGGCGGCAATCAGCCCCAGCATTTT.

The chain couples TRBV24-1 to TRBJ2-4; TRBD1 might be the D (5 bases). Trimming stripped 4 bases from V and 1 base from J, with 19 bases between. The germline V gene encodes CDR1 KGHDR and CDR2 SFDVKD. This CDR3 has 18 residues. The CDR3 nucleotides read TGTGCCACCAGTGACTCAAGGTCGACAGCGTTGGCCAAAAACATTCAGTACTTC. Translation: CATSDSRSTALAKNIQYF.

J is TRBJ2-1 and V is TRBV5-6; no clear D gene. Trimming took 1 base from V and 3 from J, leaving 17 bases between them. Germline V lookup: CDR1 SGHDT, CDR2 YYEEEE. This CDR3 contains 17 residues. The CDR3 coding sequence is TGTGCCAGCAGCTTGTTACGCCGAGCCACAGACTACAATGAGCAGTTCTTC. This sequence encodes CASSLLRRATDYNEQFF.

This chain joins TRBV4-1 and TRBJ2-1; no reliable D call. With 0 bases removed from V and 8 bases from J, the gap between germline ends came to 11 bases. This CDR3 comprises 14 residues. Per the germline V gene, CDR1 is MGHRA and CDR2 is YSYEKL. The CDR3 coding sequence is TGCGCCAGCAGCCAAGATAGTTTAGTTGATGAGCAGTTCTTC. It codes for CASSQDSLVDEQFF.

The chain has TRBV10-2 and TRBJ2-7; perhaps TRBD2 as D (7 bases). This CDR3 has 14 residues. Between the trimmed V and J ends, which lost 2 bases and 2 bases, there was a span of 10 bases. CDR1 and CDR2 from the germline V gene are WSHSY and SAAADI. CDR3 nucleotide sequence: TGCGCCAGCAGTGAGGTCGGGGGGCCCTACGAGCAGTACTTC. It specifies CASSEVGGPYEQYF.

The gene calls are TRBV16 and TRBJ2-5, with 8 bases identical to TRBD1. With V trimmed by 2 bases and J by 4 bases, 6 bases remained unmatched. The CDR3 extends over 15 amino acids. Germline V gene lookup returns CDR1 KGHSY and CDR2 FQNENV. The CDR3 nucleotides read TGTGCCAGCAGCCAAGGACAGGGCTGGGGAGAGACCCAGTACTTC. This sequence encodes CASSQGQGWGETQYF.

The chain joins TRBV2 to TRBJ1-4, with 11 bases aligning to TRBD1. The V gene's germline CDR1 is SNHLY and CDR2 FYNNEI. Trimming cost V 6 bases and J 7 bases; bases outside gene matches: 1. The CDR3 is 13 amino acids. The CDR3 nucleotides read TGTGCCAGCAGGGACAGGGGGCTTGAAAAACTGTTTTTT. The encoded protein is CASRDRGLEKLFF. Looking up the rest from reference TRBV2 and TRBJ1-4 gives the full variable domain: EPEVTQTPSHQVTQMGQEVILRCVPISNHLYFYWYRQILGQKVEFLVSFYNNEISEKSEIFDDQFSVERPDGSNFTLKIRSTKLEDSAMYFCASRDRGLEKLFFGSGTQLSVL.

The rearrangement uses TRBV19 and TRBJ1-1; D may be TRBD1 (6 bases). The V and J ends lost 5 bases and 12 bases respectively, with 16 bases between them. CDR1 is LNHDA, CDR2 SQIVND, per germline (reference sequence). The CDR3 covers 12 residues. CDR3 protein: CASSLRGYGTFF. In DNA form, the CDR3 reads TGTGCCAGTAGTCTGAGGGGGTACGGGACTTTCTTT.

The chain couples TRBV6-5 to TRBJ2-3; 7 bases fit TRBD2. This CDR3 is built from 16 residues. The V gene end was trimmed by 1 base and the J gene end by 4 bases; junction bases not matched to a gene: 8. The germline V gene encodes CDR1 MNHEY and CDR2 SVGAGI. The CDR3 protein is CASSYFAGAWADTQYF. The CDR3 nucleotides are TGTGCCAGCAGTTACTTTGCGGGAGCTTGGGCAGATACGCAGTATTTT.

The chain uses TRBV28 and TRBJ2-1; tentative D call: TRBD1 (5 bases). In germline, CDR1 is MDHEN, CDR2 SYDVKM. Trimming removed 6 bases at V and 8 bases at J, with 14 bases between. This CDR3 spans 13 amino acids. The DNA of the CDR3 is TGTGCCAGCAGCGTTCAAGGGGTGTATGAGCAGTTCTTC. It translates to CASSVQGVYEQFF.

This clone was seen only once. This CDR3 is CASSIFRVKQPQHF. CDR3 nucleotides: TGTGCCAGTAGTATCTTCAGGGTGAAGCAGCCCCAGCATTTT. The chain combines TRBV19 with TRBJ1-5; tentatively, D is TRBD1 (5 bases). The V end lost 3 bases, the J end lost 7 bases, and 13 bases lay between the germline ends. Germline-derived CDR1 and CDR2 are LNHDA and SQIVND (reference sequence). The CDR3 has 14 amino acids.

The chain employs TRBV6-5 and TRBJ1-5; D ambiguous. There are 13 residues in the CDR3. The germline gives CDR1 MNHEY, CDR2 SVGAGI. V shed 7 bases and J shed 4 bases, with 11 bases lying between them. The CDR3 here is CASTISTNQPQHF. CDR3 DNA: TGTGCCAGCACCATTTCTACGAATCAGCCCCAGCATTTT.

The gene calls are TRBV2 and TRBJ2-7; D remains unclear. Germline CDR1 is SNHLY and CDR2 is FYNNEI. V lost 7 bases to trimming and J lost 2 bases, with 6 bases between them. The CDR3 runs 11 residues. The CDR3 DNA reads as TGTGCCAGCACCACAGCCTACGAGCAGTACTTC. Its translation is CASTTAYEQYF.

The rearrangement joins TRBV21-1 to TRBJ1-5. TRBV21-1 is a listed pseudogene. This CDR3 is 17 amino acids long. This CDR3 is CASSKGEDLYSNQPQHF. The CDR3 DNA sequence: TGTGCCAGCAGCAAAGGAGAAGATTTGTATAGCAATCAGCCCCAGCATTTT.

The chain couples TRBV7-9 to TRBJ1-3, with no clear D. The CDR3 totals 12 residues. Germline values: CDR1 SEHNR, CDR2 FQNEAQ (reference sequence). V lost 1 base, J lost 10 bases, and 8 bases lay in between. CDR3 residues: CASSLGTWTIYF. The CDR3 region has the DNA TGTGCCAGCAGCTTAGGAACATGGACCATATATTTT. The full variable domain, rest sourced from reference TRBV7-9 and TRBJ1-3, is DTGVSQNPRHKITKRGQNVTFRCDPISEHNRLYWYRQTLGQGPEFLTYFQNEAQLEKSRLLSDRFSAERPKGSFSTLEIQRTEQGDSAMYLCASSLGTWTIYFGEGSWLTVV.

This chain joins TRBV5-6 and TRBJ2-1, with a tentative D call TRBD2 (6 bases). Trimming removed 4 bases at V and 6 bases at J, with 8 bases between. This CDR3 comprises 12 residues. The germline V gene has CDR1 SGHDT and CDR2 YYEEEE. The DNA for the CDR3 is TGTGCCAGCAGCCTCGGGAGCAATGAGCAGTTCTTC. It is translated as CASSLGSNEQFF.

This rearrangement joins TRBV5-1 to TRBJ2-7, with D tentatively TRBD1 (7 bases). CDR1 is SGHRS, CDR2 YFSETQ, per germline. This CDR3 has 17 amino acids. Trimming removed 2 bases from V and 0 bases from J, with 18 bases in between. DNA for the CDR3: TGCGCCAGCAGCTTTATGACCGGGGGACAGAGCTCCTACGAGCAGTACTTC. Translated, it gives CASSFMTGGQSSYEQYF.

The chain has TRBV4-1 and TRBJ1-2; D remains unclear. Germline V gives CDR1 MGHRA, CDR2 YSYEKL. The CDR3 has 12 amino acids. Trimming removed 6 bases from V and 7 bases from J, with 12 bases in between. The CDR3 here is CASSQNMIGYTF. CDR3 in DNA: TGCGCCAGCAGTCAAAACATGATTGGCTACACCTTC.